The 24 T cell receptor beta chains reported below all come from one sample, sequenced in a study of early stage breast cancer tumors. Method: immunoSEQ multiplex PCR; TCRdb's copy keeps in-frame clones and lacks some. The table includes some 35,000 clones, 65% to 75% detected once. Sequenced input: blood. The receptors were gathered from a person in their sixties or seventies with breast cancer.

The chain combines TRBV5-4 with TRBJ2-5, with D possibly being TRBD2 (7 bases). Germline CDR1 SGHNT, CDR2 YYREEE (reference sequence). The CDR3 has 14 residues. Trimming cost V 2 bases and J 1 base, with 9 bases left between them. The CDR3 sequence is CASSFAGAQETQYF. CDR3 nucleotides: TGTGCCAGCAGCTTCGCGGGGGCCCAAGAGACCCAGTACTTC.

CDR3 amino acids: CASSPGLAGGDYGGQYF. CDR3 DNA sequence: TGTGCCAGCAGCCCCGGACTAGCGGGAGGGGACTACGGGGGTCAGTACTTC. This chain joins TRBV4-2 and TRBJ2-4; TRBD2 agrees at 15 bases. Germline V CDR1 and CDR2: LGHNA, YNFKEQ. J was trimmed by 12 bases and V by 4 bases; bases with no gene match: 13. The CDR3 covers 17 residues.

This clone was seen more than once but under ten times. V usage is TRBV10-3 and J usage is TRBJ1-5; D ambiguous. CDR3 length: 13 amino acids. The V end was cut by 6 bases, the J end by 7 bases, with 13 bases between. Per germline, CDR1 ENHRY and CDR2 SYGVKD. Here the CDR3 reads CAIRGEGRQPQHF. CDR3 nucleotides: TGTGCCATCAGGGGAGAGGGTAGACAGCCCCAGCATTTT.

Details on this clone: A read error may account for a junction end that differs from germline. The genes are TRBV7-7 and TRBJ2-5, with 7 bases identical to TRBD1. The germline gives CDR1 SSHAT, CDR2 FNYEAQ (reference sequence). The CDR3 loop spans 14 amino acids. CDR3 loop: CASSLTGVGETQYF. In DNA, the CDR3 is TGTGCTAGCAGCTTAACAGGGGTTGGAGAGACCCAGTACTTC.

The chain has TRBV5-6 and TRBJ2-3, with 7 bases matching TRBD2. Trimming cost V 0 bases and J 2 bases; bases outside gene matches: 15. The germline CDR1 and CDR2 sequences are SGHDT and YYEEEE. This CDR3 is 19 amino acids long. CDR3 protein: CASSLGVGEGIWVTDTQYF. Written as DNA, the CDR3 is TGTGCCAGCAGCTTGGGGGTCGGGGAGGGGATATGGGTCACAGATACGCAGTATTTT.

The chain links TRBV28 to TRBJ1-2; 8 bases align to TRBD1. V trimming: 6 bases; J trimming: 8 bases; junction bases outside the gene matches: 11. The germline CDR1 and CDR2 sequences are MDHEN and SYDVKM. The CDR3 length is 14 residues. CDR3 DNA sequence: TGTGCCAGCAGGCCCGGGACAGGACTCCGCGGCTACACCTTC. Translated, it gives CASRPGTGLRGYTF.

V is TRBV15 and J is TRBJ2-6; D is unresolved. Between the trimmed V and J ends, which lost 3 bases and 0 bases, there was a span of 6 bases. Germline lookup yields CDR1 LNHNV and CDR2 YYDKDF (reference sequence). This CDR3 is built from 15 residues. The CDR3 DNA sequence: TGTGCCACCAGCAGGGGTGGCTCTGGGGCCAACGTCCTGACTTTC. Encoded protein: CATSRGGSGANVLTF.

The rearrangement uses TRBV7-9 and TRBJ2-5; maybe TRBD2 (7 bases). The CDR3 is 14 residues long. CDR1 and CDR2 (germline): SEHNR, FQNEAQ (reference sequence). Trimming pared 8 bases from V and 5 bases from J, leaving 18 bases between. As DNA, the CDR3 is TGTGCCAGCGGACATCGGGGGGCCGGGGAGACCCAGTACTTC. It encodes CASGHRGAGETQYF.

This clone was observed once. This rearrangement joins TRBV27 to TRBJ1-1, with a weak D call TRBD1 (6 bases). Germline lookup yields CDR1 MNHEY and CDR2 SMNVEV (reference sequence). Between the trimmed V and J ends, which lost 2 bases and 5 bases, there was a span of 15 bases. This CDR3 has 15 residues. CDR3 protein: CASSLRMGGRTEAFF. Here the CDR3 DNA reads TGTGCCAGCAGTTTACGTATGGGGGGCCGGACTGAAGCTTTCTTT.

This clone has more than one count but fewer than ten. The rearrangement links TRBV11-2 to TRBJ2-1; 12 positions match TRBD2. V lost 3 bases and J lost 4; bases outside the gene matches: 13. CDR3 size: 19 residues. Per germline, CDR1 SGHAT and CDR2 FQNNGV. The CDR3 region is CASSFRRLAGGFVYNEQFF. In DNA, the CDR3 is TGTGCCAGCAGCTTCCGGAGGCTAGCGGGAGGGTTTGTGTACAATGAGCAGTTCTTC.

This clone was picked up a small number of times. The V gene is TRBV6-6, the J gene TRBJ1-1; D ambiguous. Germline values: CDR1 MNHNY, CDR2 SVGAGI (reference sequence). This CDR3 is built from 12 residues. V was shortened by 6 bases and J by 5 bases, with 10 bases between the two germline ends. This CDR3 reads CASRPARTEAFF. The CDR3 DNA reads TGTGCCAGCAGGCCCGCCAGGACTGAAGCTTTCTTT.

As DNA, the CDR3 is TGTGCCAGCAGCTCCCCAAGGGGCGGGAGGGAGACCCAGTACTTC. Translation gives CASSSPRGGRETQYF. The chain combines TRBV7-2 with TRBJ2-5; TRBD2 matches at 8 bases. There are 15 residues in the CDR3. V was pared by 4 bases and J by 5 bases, with 9 bases of the junction left unmatched. From germline, CDR1 is SGHTA and CDR2 FQGNSA.

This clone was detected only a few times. In DNA form, the CDR3 reads TGTGCCAGCAGTTTATTGCTAGCGGGAGAGGGGTTCTTC. Translated, it gives CASSLLLAGEGFF. The rearrangement uses TRBV28 and TRBJ2-1, with TRBD2 matching over 10 bases. Germline values: CDR1 MDHEN, CDR2 SYDVKM. V was clipped by 1 base and J by 15 bases; unmatched bases: 6. This CDR3 has 13 amino acids.

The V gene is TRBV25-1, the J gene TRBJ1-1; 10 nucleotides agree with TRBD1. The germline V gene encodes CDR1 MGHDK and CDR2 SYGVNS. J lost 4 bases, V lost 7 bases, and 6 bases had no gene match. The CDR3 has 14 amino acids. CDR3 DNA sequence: TGTGCCAGCACTATGACAGGGGGCTCCACTGAAGCTTTCTTT. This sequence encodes CASTMTGGSTEAFF.

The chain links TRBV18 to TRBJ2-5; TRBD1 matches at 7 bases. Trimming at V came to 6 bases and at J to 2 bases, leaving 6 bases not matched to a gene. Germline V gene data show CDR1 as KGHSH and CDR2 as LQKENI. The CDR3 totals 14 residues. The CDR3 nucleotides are TGTGCCAGCTCCCCGACGACAGGGCAAGAGACCCAGTACTTC. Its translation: CASSPTTGQETQYF.

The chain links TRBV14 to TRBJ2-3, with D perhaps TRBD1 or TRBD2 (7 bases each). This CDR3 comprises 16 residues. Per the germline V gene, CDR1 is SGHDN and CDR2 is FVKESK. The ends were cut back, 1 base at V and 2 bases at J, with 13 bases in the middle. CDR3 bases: TGTGCCAGCAGCCAAGTCAGGGGGGGGAACACAGATACGCAGTATTTT. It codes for CASSQVRGGNTDTQYF.

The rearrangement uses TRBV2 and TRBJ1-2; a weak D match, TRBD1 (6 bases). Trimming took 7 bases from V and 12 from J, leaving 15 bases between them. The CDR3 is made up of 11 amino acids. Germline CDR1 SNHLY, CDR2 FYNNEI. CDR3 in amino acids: CASTNYRVHTF. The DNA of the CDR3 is TGTGCCAGCACAAACTACAGGGTTCACACCTTC.

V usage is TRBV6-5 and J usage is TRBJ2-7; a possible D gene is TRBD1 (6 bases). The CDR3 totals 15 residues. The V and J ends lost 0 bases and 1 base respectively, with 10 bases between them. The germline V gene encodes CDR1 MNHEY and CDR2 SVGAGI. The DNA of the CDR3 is TGTGCCAGCAGTTACTCACCGACAGGTTCCTACGAGCAGTACTTC. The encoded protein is CASSYSPTGSYEQYF.

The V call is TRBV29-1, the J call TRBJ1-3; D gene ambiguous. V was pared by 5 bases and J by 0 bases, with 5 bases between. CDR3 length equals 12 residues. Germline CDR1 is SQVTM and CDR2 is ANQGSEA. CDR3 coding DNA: TGCAGCGTTATGTACTCTGGAAACACCATATATTTT. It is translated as CSVMYSGNTIYF.

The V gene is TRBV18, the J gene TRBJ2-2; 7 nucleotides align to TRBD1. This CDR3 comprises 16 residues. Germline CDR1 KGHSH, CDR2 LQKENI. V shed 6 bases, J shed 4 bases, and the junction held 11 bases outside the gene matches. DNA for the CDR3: TGTGCCAGCTCCAAGACAGGGTCAAAAGGCACCGGGGAGCTGTTTTTT. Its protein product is CASSKTGSKGTGELFF.

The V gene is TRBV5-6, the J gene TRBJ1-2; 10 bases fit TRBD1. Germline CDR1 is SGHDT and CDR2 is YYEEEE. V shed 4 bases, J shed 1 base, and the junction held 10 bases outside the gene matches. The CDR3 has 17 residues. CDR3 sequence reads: CASSLSLDRGINYGYTF. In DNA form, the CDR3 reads TGTGCCAGCAGCCTATCATTGGACAGGGGGATTAACTATGGCTACACCTTC.

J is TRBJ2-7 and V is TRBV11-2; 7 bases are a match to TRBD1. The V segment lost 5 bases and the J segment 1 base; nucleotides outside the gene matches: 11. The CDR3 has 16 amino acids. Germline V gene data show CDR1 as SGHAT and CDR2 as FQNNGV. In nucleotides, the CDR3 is TGTGCCAGCAGCCCGCAGACAGGGAGATTATCCTACGAGCAGTACTTC. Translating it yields CASSPQTGRLSYEQYF.

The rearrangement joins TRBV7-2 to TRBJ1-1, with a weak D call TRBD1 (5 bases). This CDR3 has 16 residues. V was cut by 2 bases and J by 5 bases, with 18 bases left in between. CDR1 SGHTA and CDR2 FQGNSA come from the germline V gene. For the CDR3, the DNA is TGTGCCAGCAGCTTAAACTCCTTGGGGGATAGGACTGAAGCTTTCTTT. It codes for CASSLNSLGDRTEAFF.

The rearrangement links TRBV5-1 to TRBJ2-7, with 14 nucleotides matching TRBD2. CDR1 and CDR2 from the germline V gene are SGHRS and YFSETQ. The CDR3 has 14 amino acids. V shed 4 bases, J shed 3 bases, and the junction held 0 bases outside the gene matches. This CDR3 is CASSGLAGGYEQYF. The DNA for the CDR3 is TGCGCCAGCAGCGGACTAGCGGGAGGCTACGAGCAGTACTTC.